The 28 T cell receptor beta chains presented below share a single source sample, sequenced in a study of T cells in Graves' hyperthyroidism and ophthalmopathy. There were TCR beta CDR3 regions amplified from RNA transcripts. The HTBI set primed first-round TCR CDR3 RT-PCR. TCRdb ran MiXCR on the multiplex PCR reads and lists one entry per CDR3 protein. The repertoire holds about half a million distinct CDR3 sequences, with 15% to 20% as singletons. The material sequenced was blood. These receptors all come from a man aged 35-49 years with Graves' ophthalmopathy.

This clonotype was seen many times. The chain employs TRBV11-2 and TRBJ1-1; TRBD1 matches 7 bases. The CDR3 covers 15 residues. With V trimmed by 5 bases and J by 5 bases, 11 bases remained unmatched. Germline V gene lookup returns CDR1 SGHAT and CDR2 FQNNGV. CDR3 nucleotides: TGTGCCAGCAGCCCCCAGGGGGGGCTGGTTACTGAAGCTTTCTTT. Its translation is CASSPQGGLVTEAFF.

This clonotype was counted at least ten times. V and J are TRBV5-1 and TRBJ2-7; D remains unclear. The CDR3 spans 14 residues. Germline V gene data show CDR1 as SGHRS and CDR2 as YFSETQ. V shed 1 base and J shed 0 bases, with 8 bases lying between them. Here the CDR3 reads CASSLRAGSYEQYF. The CDR3 bases are TGCGCCAGCAGCTTGCGGGCAGGCTCCTACGAGCAGTACTTC.

This clonotype showed up many times. V is TRBV11-2 and J is TRBJ2-3; the D gene is possibly TRBD2 (6 bases). Germline V gives CDR1 SGHAT, CDR2 FQNNGV. Trimming left V 3 bases short and J 3 bases short, with 13 bases between. This CDR3 is 15 amino acids long. As DNA, the CDR3 is TGTGCCAGCAGCTTTTACTTTGGGGGGACAGATACGCAGTATTTT. It yields the protein CASSFYFGGTDTQYF.

This clonotype was recorded many times. The chain couples TRBV18 to TRBJ2-7; TRBD1 agrees at 8 bases. V trimming: 5 bases; J trimming: 0 bases; junction bases outside the gene matches: 3. There are 14 residues in the CDR3. Germline CDR1 KGHSH, CDR2 LQKENI. The CDR3 protein is CASSATGGSYEQYF. DNA of the CDR3: TGTGCCAGCTCAGCTACAGGGGGCTCCTACGAGCAGTACTTC. The full variable domain, in which reference TRBV18 and TRBJ2-7 provide the parts outside the CDR3, is NAGVMQNPRHLVRRRGQEARLRCSPMKGHSHVYWYRQLPEEGLKFMVYLQKENIIDESGMPKERFSAEFPKEGPSILRIQQVVRGDSAAYFCASSATGGSYEQYFGPGTRLTVT.

This clonotype showed up just a few times. The chain links TRBV4-2 to TRBJ1-6; D uncertain. The CDR3 spans 16 residues. In germline, CDR1 is LGHNA, CDR2 YNFKEQ. Between the trimmed V and J ends, which lost 0 bases and 8 bases, there was a span of 14 bases. The CDR3 sequence is CASSQDGWGQDSPLHF. Here the CDR3 DNA reads TGTGCCAGCAGCCAAGATGGGTGGGGTCAGGATTCACCCCTCCACTTT.

Turning to this clonotype: This may stem from a read error, because a much larger clone lies one nucleotide away. J is TRBJ2-3 and V is TRBV20-1; the match to TRBD2 covers 7 bases. CDR1 DFQATT and CDR2 SNEGSKA come from the germline V gene (reference sequence). The CDR3 length is 13 residues. V gave up 1 base and J gave up 6 bases; unmatched junction bases: 4. CDR3 loop: CSARAPGRDTQYF. The DNA of the CDR3 is TGCAGTGCTAGAGCTCCCGGGAGGGATACGCAGTATTTT.

The genes are TRBV20-1 and TRBJ2-1, with 10 nucleotides matching TRBD2. Germline CDR1 and CDR2: DFQATT and SNEGSKA (reference sequence). The CDR3 runs to 15 residues. J lost 4 bases, V lost 0 bases, and 3 bases had no gene match. The CDR3 is CSARESGGAYNEQFF. The CDR3 nucleotides are TGCAGTGCTAGAGAAAGCGGGGGGGCTTACAATGAGCAGTTCTTC.

V gene TRBV5-6 combines with J gene TRBJ2-5; TRBD1 agrees at 8 bases. Germline V gene data show CDR1 as SGHDT and CDR2 as YYEEEE. There are 13 residues in the CDR3. Trimming cost V 3 bases and J 4 bases; bases outside gene matches: 2. The CDR3 spells CASSSGTGETQYF. DNA of the CDR3: TGTGCCAGCAGCTCCGGGACAGGAGAGACCCAGTACTTC.

This clonotype was picked up a small number of times. The CDR3 DNA sequence: TGTGCCAGCAGCCAACGCGAACCAGGGGATTTGGGGACCCAGTACTTC. Translated: CASSQREPGDLGTQYF. J is TRBJ2-5 and V is TRBV3-1; tentatively, D is TRBD1 (6 bases). There are 16 residues in the CDR3. V was clipped by 2 bases and J by 7 bases, with 20 bases between them. Germline CDR1 reads LGHDT; CDR2 reads YNNKEL (reference sequence).

This clonotype was counted between two and nine times. J is TRBJ2-7 and V is TRBV7-9; D gene ambiguous. This CDR3 region has 13 residues. V gave up 5 bases and J gave up 5 bases, with 13 bases separating them. Germline V gives CDR1 SEHNR, CDR2 FQNEAQ (reference sequence). CDR3 DNA: TGTGCCAGCAGCGGTTCGAACCCCCACGAGCAGTACTTC. Amino acid sequence: CASSGSNPHEQYF.

The table lists this clonotype with a few counts. The J gene is TRBJ2-7, the V gene TRBV6-1; D gene uncertain. Germline V gene sequence: CDR1 MNHNS, CDR2 SASEGT. This CDR3 contains 15 residues. V lost 2 bases and J lost 3, with 14 bases in between. Written as DNA, the CDR3 is TGTGCCAGCAGTGAAATGTGGCAGAAGCTCTACGAGCAGTACTTC. This translates into CASSEMWQKLYEQYF.

This chain connects TRBV20-1 to TRBJ2-5; TRBD2 is a possible D gene (6 bases). CDR3 length: 13 amino acids. V was pared by 7 bases and J by 4 bases, with 16 bases between. Looked up from germline, CDR1 is DFQATT and CDR2 is SNEGSKA (reference sequence). CDR3 residues: CSVPTLGGETQYF. CDR3 sequence (DNA): TGCAGTGTTCCTACCTTGGGGGGAGAGACCCAGTACTTC.

This clonotype appeared many times. The chain is built from TRBV10-3 and TRBJ1-5, with TRBD1 matching over 12 bases. Germline V gene lookup returns CDR1 ENHRY and CDR2 SYGVKD. The CDR3 length is 18 residues. Trimming removed 3 bases from V and 8 bases from J; junction bases left unmatched: 14. DNA for the CDR3: TGTGCCATCAGTGAATCGAGACCTGGGACAGGGGGCTCCGAGCCCCAGCATTTT. It specifies CAISESRPGTGGSEPQHF.

V gene TRBV6-1 combines with J gene TRBJ2-4, with D unclear. This CDR3 comprises 10 residues. Trimming took 11 bases from V and 2 from J, leaving 4 bases between them. Germline V gene data show CDR1 as MNHNS and CDR2 as SASEGT. CDR3 sequence (DNA): TGTGCCTTTCCCAAAAACATTCAGTACTTC. Protein: CAFPKNIQYF.

This clonotype has just a few counts. The V call is TRBV7-9, the J call TRBJ2-7, with D tentatively TRBD2 (6 bases). This CDR3 is 16 amino acids long. Trimming removed 5 bases at V and 2 bases at J, with 19 bases between. The germline V gene has CDR1 SEHNR and CDR2 FQNEAQ (reference sequence). CDR3 in amino acids: CASSPKGLQSAYEQYF. The CDR3 bases are TGTGCCAGCAGCCCCAAGGGACTCCAATCCGCCTACGAGCAGTACTTC.

This clonotype came up a few times. The chain has TRBV12-5 and TRBJ1-2; D not resolved. In germline, CDR1 is LGHNT, CDR2 FRNRAP. CDR3 length equals 13 residues. V was trimmed by 9 bases and J by 2 bases, leaving 13 bases between them. The CDR3 DNA follows: TGTGCTAGCCTACCACGAGGGAACTATGGCTACACCTTC. This gives the protein CASLPRGNYGYTF.

This rearrangement joins TRBV9 to TRBJ2-7; no definite D call. CDR1 and CDR2 from the germline V gene are SGDLS and YYNGEE. CDR3 length: 14 amino acids. V was clipped by 0 bases and J by 3 bases, with 10 bases between them. CDR3 DNA sequence: TGTGCCAGCAGCGTAGGCGGCCCGGACTACGAGCAGTACTTC. This gives the protein CASSVGGPDYEQYF.

The chain carries TRBV2 and TRBJ2-1; 11 bases line up with TRBD2. J lost 0 bases, V lost 6 bases, and 16 bases had no gene match. Germline CDR1 and CDR2: SNHLY and FYNNEI. This CDR3 spans 20 amino acids. CDR3 in DNA: TGTGCCAGCAGAGCCCCCCTAGCGGGGGGCAAAAGCAGCTCCTACAATGAGCAGTTCTTC. Its translation is CASRAPLAGGKSSSYNEQFF.

There are many counts of this clonotype. The chain carries TRBV18 and TRBJ1-1; no definite D call. The CDR3 is 14 amino acids. Trimming took 3 bases from V and 0 from J, leaving 8 bases between them. The V gene's germline CDR1 is KGHSH and CDR2 LQKENI. The CDR3 sequence is CASSPWQVNTEAFF. DNA for the CDR3: TGTGCCAGCTCACCGTGGCAGGTGAACACTGAAGCTTTCTTT.

This clonotype was seen many times. The chain couples TRBV7-9 to TRBJ1-1; D remains unclear. The germline V and J ends were trimmed by 6 bases and 4 bases, with 9 bases remaining between them. The CDR3 loop spans 12 amino acids. From germline, CDR1 is SEHNR and CDR2 FQNEAQ (reference sequence). The CDR3 bases are TGTGCCAGCAGTTTATTCCCCACTGAAGCTTTCTTT. Protein product: CASSLFPTEAFF.

A note on this clonotype: Since a much larger clone is just one base distant, this may be a read error. The chain joins TRBV18 to TRBJ2-1; TRBD2 aligns across 8 bases. Germline CDR1 and CDR2: KGHSH and LQKENI. The CDR3 is 15 amino acids. As DNA, the CDR3 is TGTGCCAGCTCACCACTAGCGGGAACCTACAGTGAGCAGTTCTTC. Its protein is CASSPLAGTYSEQFF. Full variable domain (missing parts from reference TRBV18 and TRBJ2-1): NAGVMQNPRHLVRRRGQEARLRCSPMKGHSHVYWYRQLPEEGLKFMVYLQKENIIDESGMPKERFSAEFPKEGPSILRIQQVVRGDSAAYFCASSPLAGTYSEQFFGPGTRLTVL.

This clonotype was counted many times. The chain has TRBV13 and TRBJ2-1; TRBD2 matches at 13 bases. Germline V gene sequence: CDR1 PRHDT, CDR2 FYEKMQ (reference sequence). The trim removed 5 bases at V and 8 bases at J, leaving 6 bases unmatched. This CDR3 contains 15 residues. The CDR3 DNA sequence: TGTGCCAGCAGCGATACTAGCGGGGGGGCGCATGAGCAGTTCTTC. This sequence encodes CASSDTSGGAHEQFF.

This rearrangement joins TRBV11-2 to TRBJ2-7; no definite D call. The CDR3 has 11 residues. Trimming removed 8 bases from V and 2 bases from J, with 7 bases in between. Germline V gene data show CDR1 as SGHAT and CDR2 as FQNNGV. The DNA of the CDR3 is TGTGCCAGCGGTGTTACCTACGAGCAGTACTTC. Translation gives CASGVTYEQYF. Full variable domain (missing parts from reference TRBV11-2 and TRBJ2-7): EAGVAQSPRYKIIEKRQSVAFWCNPISGHATLYWYQQILGQGPKLLIQFQNNGVVDDSQLPKDRFSAERLKGVDSTLKIQPAKLEDSAVYLCASGVTYEQYFGPGTRLTVT.

This clonotype showed up many times. The V gene is TRBV27, the J gene TRBJ2-4, with D perhaps matching TRBD1 (6 bases). This CDR3 region has 15 residues. V was cut by 2 bases and J by 2 bases, with 10 bases left in between. Germline V lookup: CDR1 MNHEY, CDR2 SMNVEV (reference sequence). The CDR3 coding sequence is TGTGCCAGCAGTTTACACAGGGCAACCAAAAACATTCAGTACTTC. Amino acid sequence: CASSLHRATKNIQYF.

This chain connects TRBV28 to TRBJ2-7; 10 bases agree with TRBD1. CDR3 length: 13 amino acids. CDR1 and CDR2 from the germline V gene are MDHEN and SYDVKM. V lost 10 bases and J lost 5; bases outside the gene matches: 8. For the CDR3, the DNA is TGTGCCACCTCGGGGACAGGGGTCCACGAGCAGTACTTC. This gives the protein CATSGTGVHEQYF.

The chain carries TRBV9 and TRBJ1-1; D is ambiguous. The CDR3 is 13 residues long. Looked up from germline, CDR1 is SGDLS and CDR2 is YYNGEE. V dropped 1 base and J dropped 5 bases, with 9 bases sitting between them. The CDR3: CASSVYSGTEAFF. The CDR3 DNA reads as TGTGCCAGCAGCGTATATTCTGGGACTGAAGCTTTCTTT.

Concerning this clonotype: A much larger clone lies a single base off, so this may be a read error. The rearrangement joins TRBV6-2 or TRBV6-3 to TRBJ2-1, with D maybe TRBD2 (7 bases). The CDR3 extends over 14 amino acids. CDR1 and CDR2 (germline): MNHEY, SVGEGT. V dropped 11 bases and J dropped 5 bases, with 19 bases sitting between them. CDR3 region: CAGRGGASNNEQFF. CDR3 coding DNA: TGTGCCGGCCGTGGGGGGGCCTCTAACAATGAGCAGTTCTTC.

At least ten counts were recorded for this clonotype. The chain has TRBV28 and TRBJ2-1, with 9 bases matching TRBD2. This CDR3 is 16 amino acids long. Germline values: CDR1 MDHEN, CDR2 SYDVKM. Trimming at V came to 2 bases and at J to 5 bases, leaving 7 bases not matched to a gene. The CDR3 coding sequence is TGTGCCAGCAGTTTAGGGCTAGCGGGGCTCCACAATGAGCAGTTCTTC. It encodes CASSLGLAGLHNEQFF.